Shown below are 8 T cell receptor beta chains from a single sample sequenced in a study of blood T cells in healthy people across ages. Through a sample-barcoded 5' primer and a J-beta primer mix, a second PCR was run for roughly 6 to 11 cycles. TCRdb reanalysed the 5' RACE reads using MiXCR and keeps one entry per CDR3 protein. The sample records about 1.8 million distinct CDR3 sequences, about 50% being singletons. The sequenced sample consisted of blood. These TCRs come from a middle-aged woman in good health.

The chain couples TRBV12-3 or TRBV12-4 to TRBJ2-3; D is perhaps TRBD2 (6 bases). This CDR3 spans 14 amino acids. The V gene lost 7 bases and the J gene lost 3 bases, with 14 bases spanning the gap. As DNA, the CDR3 is TGTGCCAGCACCCCCCGGGACTTAACAGATACGCAGTATTTT. Amino acid sequence: CASTPRDLTDTQYF.

This rearrangement joins TRBV7-9 to TRBJ2-3; D gene unclear. Per the germline V gene, CDR1 is SEHNR and CDR2 is FQNEAQ (reference sequence). V was shortened by 4 bases and J by 7 bases, with 15 bases between the two germline ends. The CDR3 is 14 amino acids. CDR3 amino acids: CASSSLGGGNTQYF. Written as DNA, the CDR3 is TGTGCCAGCAGCTCCCTTGGTGGCGGAAATACGCAGTATTTT.

This sequence joins TRBV7-2 and TRBJ2-1; D remains unclear. The ends were cut back, 4 bases at V and 6 bases at J, with 13 bases in the middle. Germline V CDR1 and CDR2: SGHTA, FQGNSA. The CDR3 runs 14 residues. The DNA for the CDR3 is TGTGCCAGCAGCTGGGTGGGCGCGGTCAATGAGCAGTTCTTC. Translation: CASSWVGAVNEQFF.

The rearrangement joins TRBV18 to TRBJ2-7; TRBD1 or TRBD2 may be the D gene (5 bases each). CDR3 length: 11 amino acids. The germline V gene encodes CDR1 KGHSH and CDR2 LQKENI. Trimming stripped 3 bases from V and 10 bases from J, with 10 bases between. This CDR3 is CASSPGDAQYF. The CDR3 nucleotides are TGTGCCAGCTCACCGGGGGATGCCCAGTACTTC. Full variable domain (rest looked up from reference TRBV18 and TRBJ2-7): NAGVMQNPRHLVRRRGQEARLRCSPMKGHSHVYWYRQLPEEGLKFMVYLQKENIIDESGMPKERFSAEFPKEGPSILRIQQVVRGDSAAYFCASSPGDAQYFGPGTRLTVT.

This clonotype was observed a handful of times. The chain combines TRBV7-8 with TRBJ2-3; D ambiguous. The CDR3 runs to 15 residues. Looked up from germline, CDR1 is SGHVS and CDR2 is FQNEAQ. Trimming shortened V by 1 base and J by 2 bases, and 10 bases separated the two germline ends. The CDR3 nucleotides read TGTGCCAGCAGCTTAGGAAAGGGCTACACAGATACGCAGTATTTT. Translated, it gives CASSLGKGYTDTQYF.

This rearrangement joins TRBV7-6 to TRBJ2-4; no clear D gene. The J call is in doubt because the DNA end fits TRBJ2-7 better. Germline-derived CDR1 and CDR2 are SGHVS and FNYEAQ. The CDR3 totals 15 residues. CDR3 residues: CASSSPTGRTYEQYF. CDR3 sequence (DNA): TGTGCCAGCAGCTCCCCCACCGGCAGGACCTACGAGCAGTACTTC.

The rearrangement uses TRBV4-3 and TRBJ1-1; possibly TRBD1 for D (6 bases). The CDR3 runs to 15 residues. Per germline, CDR1 LGHNA and CDR2 YSLEER. V was pared by 0 bases and J by 13 bases, with 21 bases between. The CDR3 is CASSQDLGRDNPVFF. The CDR3 DNA reads TGCGCCAGCAGCCAAGATCTAGGCCGGGACAACCCCGTTTTCTTT.

The chain uses TRBV6-5 and TRBJ2-3, with 10 nucleotides matching TRBD2. CDR1 and CDR2 (germline): MNHEY, SVGAGI. Trimming removed 2 bases from V and 4 bases from J; junction bases left unmatched: 3. The length of the CDR3 is 15 residues. The CDR3, as DNA: TGTGCCAGCAGTTACCCTAGCGGGGGTTCAGATACGCAGTATTTT. As protein: CASSYPSGGSDTQYF.